What follows describes a single TCR beta chain. The antigen remains undetermined. This specimen comes from a study of response to subunit inactivated influenza vaccine. The study's findings and limits: The authors suggested that every seasonal influenza vaccination recruits few new T cells.

This CDR3 region has 15 residues. Germline V lookup: CDR1 SGHTA, CDR2 FQGNSA. Losses at the gene ends were 5 bases for V and 4 bases for J; bases not matched to a gene: 10. TCRdb independently ran MiXCR on the RT-PCR reads; one entry per CDR3 protein. The table records about 580,000 distinct CDR3 sequences, around 15% of them present only once. This clonotype originated in a man aged 45-60 years who received an inactivated influenza vaccine. J is TRBJ2-7 and V is TRBV7-2; TRBD1 aligns across 8 bases. Specimen: PBMCs from blood, collected 11 to 12 days after vaccination. CDR3 sequence (DNA): TGTGCCAGCAGCCGCGATGGACAGGGAGCGTACGAGCAGTACTTC. Residues: CASSRDGQGAYEQYF.